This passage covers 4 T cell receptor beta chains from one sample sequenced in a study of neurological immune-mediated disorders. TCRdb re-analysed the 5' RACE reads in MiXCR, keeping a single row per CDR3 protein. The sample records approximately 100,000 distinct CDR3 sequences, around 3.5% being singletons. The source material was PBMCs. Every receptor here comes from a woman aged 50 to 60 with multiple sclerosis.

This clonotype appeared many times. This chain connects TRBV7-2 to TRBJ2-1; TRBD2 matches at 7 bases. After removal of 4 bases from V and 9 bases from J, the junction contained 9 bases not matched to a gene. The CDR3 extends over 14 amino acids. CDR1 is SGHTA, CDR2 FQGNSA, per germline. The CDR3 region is CASSYAGTNTEQFF. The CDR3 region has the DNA TGTGCCAGCAGCTACGCCGGGACTAATACTGAGCAGTTCTTC.

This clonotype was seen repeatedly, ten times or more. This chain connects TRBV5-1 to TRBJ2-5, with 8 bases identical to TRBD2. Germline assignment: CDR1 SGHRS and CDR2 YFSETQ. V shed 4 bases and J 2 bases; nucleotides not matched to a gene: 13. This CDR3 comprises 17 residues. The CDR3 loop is CASSQLLAGGPQETQYF. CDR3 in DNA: TGCGCCAGCAGCCAATTACTTGCGGGGGGACCACAAGAGACCCAGTACTTC.

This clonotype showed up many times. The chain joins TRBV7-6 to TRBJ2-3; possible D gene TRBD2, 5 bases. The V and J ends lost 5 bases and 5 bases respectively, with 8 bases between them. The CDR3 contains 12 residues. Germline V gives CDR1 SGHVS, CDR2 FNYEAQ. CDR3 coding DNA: TGTGCCAGCAGCCCACGGGGAGATACGCAGTATTTT. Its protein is CASSPRGDTQYF.

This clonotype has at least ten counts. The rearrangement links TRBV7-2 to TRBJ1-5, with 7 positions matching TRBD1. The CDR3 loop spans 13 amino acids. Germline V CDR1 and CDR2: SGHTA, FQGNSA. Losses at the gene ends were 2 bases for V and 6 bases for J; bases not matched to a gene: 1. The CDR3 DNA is TGTGCCAGCAGCTTATACAGGGGTCAGCCCCAGCATTTT. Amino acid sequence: CASSLYRGQPQHF.